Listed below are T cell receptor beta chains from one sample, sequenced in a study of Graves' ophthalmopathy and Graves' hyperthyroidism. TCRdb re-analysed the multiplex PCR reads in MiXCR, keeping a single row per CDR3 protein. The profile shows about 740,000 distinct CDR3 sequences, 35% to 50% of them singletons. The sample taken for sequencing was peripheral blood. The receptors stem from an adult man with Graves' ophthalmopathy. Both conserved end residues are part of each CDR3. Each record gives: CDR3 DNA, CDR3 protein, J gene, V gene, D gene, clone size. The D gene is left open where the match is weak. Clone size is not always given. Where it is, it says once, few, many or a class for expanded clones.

DNA: TGTGCCACCAGTGACCCGGACAGTAATTCACCCCTCCACTTT
CDR3: CATSDPDSNSPLHF
J: TRBJ1-6
V: TRBV24-1
D: .
size: many

DNA: TGTGCCACCAGCAGAGATCGGGGGCCAGTCCCAAAACTGTTTTTT
CDR3: CATSRDRGPVPKLFF
J: TRBJ1-4
V: TRBV15
D: .
size: .

DNA: TGTGCCAGCAGTGTGACAGGGGGAGAAACCGGGGAGCTGTTTTTT
CDR3: CASSVTGGETGELFF
J: TRBJ2-2
V: TRBV25-1
D: TRBD1
size: .

DNA: TGTGCCAGCAGTTCACTAGCGGGAGTAGAGACCCAGTACTTC
CDR3: CASSSLAGVETQYF
J: TRBJ2-5
V: TRBV12-3/TRBV12-4
D: TRBD2
size: .

DNA: TGCAGCGCTAGACTAGCGGGAGACTACGAGCAGTACTTC
CDR3: CSARLAGDYEQYF
J: TRBJ2-7
V: TRBV29-1
D: TRBD2
size: few

DNA: TGTGCCAACTCGGAAAGGTTTTCGGGCAACACTGAAGCTTTCTTT
CDR3: CANSERFSGNTEAFF
J: TRBJ1-1
V: TRBV2
D: .
size: many

DNA: TGCAGCGTTGAATGGGTTCCCTACAATGAGCAGTTCTTC
CDR3: CSVEWVPYNEQFF
J: TRBJ2-1
V: TRBV29-1
D: .
size: few

DNA: TGTGCCAGCAGCTTAGTCCCTCTAGCGGACTACACAGATACGCAGTATTTT
CDR3: CASSLVPLADYTDTQYF
J: TRBJ2-3
V: TRBV7-2
D: TRBD2
size: .

DNA: TGTGCCAGCAGTATTGTAGGGGATTTACCCCGCCACTTT
CDR3: CASSIVGDLPRHF
J: TRBJ1-6
V: TRBV10-3
D: .
size: .

DNA: TGTGCCATCAGTCGGACCGGCTATGGCTACACCTTC
CDR3: CAISRTGYGYTF
J: TRBJ1-2
V: TRBV10-3
D: .
size: .

DNA: TGTGCCAGCAGCTTAAGGGAGGACGGTCAGCCCCAGCATTTT
CDR3: CASSLREDGQPQHF
J: TRBJ1-5
V: TRBV7-3
D: .
size: .

DNA: TGTGCCACCAGCAGGTCGATAGGGAGAGTAGTCGGGGAACTGTTTTTT
CDR3: CATSRSIGRVVGELFF
J: TRBJ2-2
V: TRBV15
D: .
size: .

DNA: TGTGCCAGCAGCCCTACCGGGACTAGGTACACCGGGGAGCTGTTTTTT
CDR3: CASSPTGTRYTGELFF
J: TRBJ2-2
V: TRBV12-3/TRBV12-4
D: TRBD2
size: .

DNA: TGTGCCAGCAGCGTGACTCCGCGGGATACGCAGTATTTT
CDR3: CASSVTPRDTQYF
J: TRBJ2-3
V: TRBV7-9
D: .
size: once

DNA: TGTGCCAGCAGCTTAAGAGCCGGATCTTGGAATTCACCCCTCCACTTT
CDR3: CASSLRAGSWNSPLHF
J: TRBJ1-6
V: TRBV7-2
D: .
size: .

DNA: TGCAGTTCCATTGGGGACACGGGAAACACCATATATTTT
CDR3: CSSIGDTGNTIYF
J: TRBJ1-3
V: TRBV20-1
D: .
size: many

DNA: TGTGCCAGCAGCTTATTGTCCAGTTTCTCTGGAAACACCATATATTTT
CDR3: CASSLLSSFSGNTIYF
J: TRBJ1-3
V: TRBV7-2
D: .
size: many

DNA: TGTGCCAGCTCACCGGCCGGCACGGGCAGCTCCTACGAGCAGTACTTC
CDR3: CASSPAGTGSSYEQYF
J: TRBJ2-7
V: TRBV25-1
D: .
size: .

DNA: TGTGCCAGCAGTGAATGGAGATTTAAAGCTTTCTTT
CDR3: CASSEWRFKAFF
J: TRBJ1-1
V: TRBV6-6
D: .
size: few

DNA: TGTGCCAGCAGTTTACAGGGGGACTTCCTGGGCGCGAACACCGGGGAGCTGTTTTTT
CDR3: CASSLQGDFLGANTGELFF
J: TRBJ2-2
V: TRBV25-1
D: TRBD1
size: .

DNA: TGTGCCAGTACCCCGGGACAGGGGTACGAGCAGTACTTC
CDR3: CASTPGQGYEQYF
J: TRBJ2-7
V: TRBV19
D: TRBD1
size: few

DNA: TGTGCCAGCAGTTTTTACCGGGACAGGGGGCTATACTTC
CDR3: CASSFYRDRGLYF
J: TRBJ2-7
V: TRBV15
D: TRBD1
size: .

DNA: TGTGCCAGCAGTGCCGACAGGGGGAATGAAAAACTGTTTTTT
CDR3: CASSADRGNEKLFF
J: TRBJ1-4
V: TRBV12-3/TRBV12-4
D: TRBD1
size: many

DNA: TGTGCCATGCGGTATAACACCATATATTTT
CDR3: CAMRYNTIYF
J: TRBJ1-3
V: TRBV10-3
D: .
size: .

DNA: TGTGCCAGCAGCACCCAAATGGGTTCACCCCTCCACTTT
CDR3: CASSTQMGSPLHF
J: TRBJ1-6
V: TRBV7-2
D: .
size: .

DNA: TGTGCCAGCAGCCCAAACAGGGGCCGGCAAGCCGAAAAACTGTTTTTT
CDR3: CASSPNRGRQAEKLFF
J: TRBJ1-4
V: TRBV7-9
D: TRBD1
size: few

DNA: TGTGCCAGCAGCTCGGGACAGGGAATAAAACTGTTTTTT
CDR3: CASSSGQGIKLFF
J: TRBJ1-4
V: TRBV2
D: TRBD1
size: .

DNA: TGCAGCGTTGTAGAGACAGGGGTCTATGGCTACACCTTC
CDR3: CSVVETGVYGYTF
J: TRBJ1-2
V: TRBV29-1
D: TRBD1
size: once

DNA: TGTGCCATCGGGGGGGGGCCGGATGGCTACACCTTC
CDR3: CAIGGGPDGYTF
J: TRBJ1-2
V: TRBV10-3
D: .
size: many

DNA: TGTGCCTCCGGGACTCCGTCATCGAACACTGAAGCTTTCTTT
CDR3: CASGTPSSNTEAFF
J: TRBJ1-1
V: TRBV9
D: .
size: many

DNA: TGTGCCAGCAGTAACAGGATCGACACTGAAGCTTTCTTT
CDR3: CASSNRIDTEAFF
J: TRBJ1-1
V: TRBV25-1
D: .
size: .

DNA: TGCGCCAGCAGCCTCCTAGTCCAATACGGGGATAATTCACCCCTCCACTTT
CDR3: CASSLLVQYGDNSPLHF
J: TRBJ1-6
V: TRBV25-1
D: .
size: .

DNA: TGTGCCAGCAGCAGGGGGGGGGCTTTGAACACTGAAGCTTTCTTT
CDR3: CASSRGGALNTEAFF
J: TRBJ1-1
V: TRBV11-2
D: .
size: .

DNA: TGTGCCAGCTCCCTTGGGGAGGTAACTTTCTTT
CDR3: CASSLGEVTFF
J: TRBJ1-1
V: TRBV12-3/TRBV12-4
D: .
size: .

DNA: TGTGCCAGCAGCCCAAAGGCAGGGGGCCGGGGCACTGAAGCTTTCTTT
CDR3: CASSPKAGGRGTEAFF
J: TRBJ1-1
V: TRBV7-2
D: TRBD1
size: .

DNA: TGCAGTGCTAAAGACAGGGGTTTCTTAAGCTCCTATAATTCACCCCTCCACTTT
CDR3: CSAKDRGFLSSYNSPLHF
J: TRBJ1-6
V: TRBV20-1
D: TRBD1
size: .

DNA: TGTGCCAGCAGCTTAGGGCCTCTTACTAACTATGGCTACACCTTC
CDR3: CASSLGPLTNYGYTF
J: TRBJ1-2
V: TRBV7-9
D: .
size: many

DNA: TGTGCCACCACAACAGGGGGATCCCACGAGCAGTACTTC
CDR3: CATTTGGSHEQYF
J: TRBJ2-7
V: TRBV7-9
D: TRBD1
size: .

DNA: TGCAGTGCTAGACAATTGGGCAGGGGGCCTCGTGGGGCCAACGTCCTGACTTTC
CDR3: CSARQLGRGPRGANVLTF
J: TRBJ2-6
V: TRBV20-1
D: TRBD1
size: .

DNA: TGTGCCAGCAGATCAACCGGGTTGTCCTACGAGCAGTACTTC
CDR3: CASRSTGLSYEQYF
J: TRBJ2-7
V: TRBV11-1
D: .
size: once

DNA: TGTGCCAGCAGCGTACGAACAGGGGACAACGTCCTGACTTTC
CDR3: CASSVRTGDNVLTF
J: TRBJ2-6
V: TRBV9
D: TRBD1
size: .

DNA: TGCAGTGCTAGAACGGGACTAGCGGTATCGCCCTACGAGCAGTACTTC
CDR3: CSARTGLAVSPYEQYF
J: TRBJ2-7
V: TRBV20-1
D: TRBD2
size: .

DNA: TGTGCCAGCAGACAAGGGTACGACAGCAATCAGCCCCAGCATTTT
CDR3: CASRQGYDSNQPQHF
J: TRBJ1-5
V: TRBV24-1
D: .
size: .

DNA: TGCAGTGCCCTCGGGACAGGGCAGGGCGAGCAGTACTTC
CDR3: CSALGTGQGEQYF
J: TRBJ2-7
V: TRBV20-1
D: TRBD1
size: .

DNA: TGTGCCAGCACCCGCGCGGGGACTAGCTACGAGCAGTACTTC
CDR3: CASTRAGTSYEQYF
J: TRBJ2-7
V: TRBV11-2
D: TRBD2
size: .

DNA: TGTGCCAGCAGTGAAGGACAAGAGAACACTGAAGCTTTCTTT
CDR3: CASSEGQENTEAFF
J: TRBJ1-1
V: TRBV10-2
D: .
size: few

DNA: TGTGCCAGCAGCCAGGGGAGTACCAATCAGCCCCAGCATTTT
CDR3: CASSQGSTNQPQHF
J: TRBJ1-5
V: TRBV12-3/TRBV12-4
D: .
size: .

DNA: TGTGCCAGTAGTATTGCAATTAACACTGAAGCTTTCTTT
CDR3: CASSIAINTEAFF
J: TRBJ1-1
V: TRBV19
D: .
size: .

DNA: TGTGCCAGCAGTGAATGGGATGAAGCTTTCTTT
CDR3: CASSEWDEAFF
J: TRBJ1-1
V: TRBV2
D: .
size: .

DNA: TGCAGCGTCGCTCCAAGGACAGGGGCCGGTGGCTACACCTTC
CDR3: CSVAPRTGAGGYTF
J: TRBJ1-2
V: TRBV29-1
D: TRBD1
size: .

DNA: TGCAGCGTCACAGGGACAGGGAAAGAGACCCAGTACTTC
CDR3: CSVTGTGKETQYF
J: TRBJ2-5
V: TRBV29-1
D: TRBD1
size: .

DNA: TGTGCCAGCACTCGGGAGGGGACAGGGTCCGAGCAGTGCTTC
CDR3: CASTREGTGSEQCF
J: TRBJ2-7
V: TRBV7-9
D: .
size: .

DNA: TGCAGCGTTGAGGGCTTAAGAACGAACACTGAAGCTTTCTTT
CDR3: CSVEGLRTNTEAFF
J: TRBJ1-1
V: TRBV29-1
D: .
size: .

DNA: TGTGCCAGCAGCCCGGGACTAGCGGAAGAGGCCCAGTACTTC
CDR3: CASSPGLAEEAQYF
J: TRBJ2-5
V: TRBV2
D: TRBD2
size: .

DNA: TGTGCCAGCAGTTTCATGGACCTTTGGAACACCGGGGAGCTGTTTTTT
CDR3: CASSFMDLWNTGELFF
J: TRBJ2-2
V: TRBV28
D: .
size: .

DNA: TGCAGTGCTCCACTTAGCGGGGGGGTAAACGAGCAGTACTTC
CDR3: CSAPLSGGVNEQYF
J: TRBJ2-7
V: TRBV20-1
D: TRBD2
size: .

DNA: TGTGCCAGCAGCAGCGGGGGGCCGTCGGAGACCCAGTACTTC
CDR3: CASSSGGPSETQYF
J: TRBJ2-5
V: TRBV7-6
D: TRBD2
size: .

DNA: TGTGCCATCAGTGAGGGCAGGGGGCCTGGTCAGCCCCAGCATTTT
CDR3: CAISEGRGPGQPQHF
J: TRBJ1-5
V: TRBV10-3
D: TRBD1
size: .

DNA: TGTGCCAGCAGCCAAGAGGAAGGACCCGCCTACGAGCAGTACTTC
CDR3: CASSQEEGPAYEQYF
J: TRBJ2-7
V: TRBV7-2
D: .
size: .